Presented here are 6 T cell receptor beta chains from one specimen sequenced in a study of OX40 agonist ivuxolimab in advanced cancers. Clones were sequenced by immunoSEQ multiplex PCR, and TCRdb holds only the in-frame ones, with some missing. This sample has approximately 77,000 clones, with 92% found just once. Here the sequenced sample was CD4+ or CD8+ T cells sorted from blood, taken in a trial of the OX40 agonist ivuxolimab. These receptors all stem from an adult with an advanced solid tumor such as melanoma, head and neck, liver or kidney cancer.

This clone occurred once. The CDR3 sequence: CASGPRGPGSGNTIYF. The CDR3 DNA is TGTGCTAGTGGTCCCCGGGGTCCAGGGAGCGGCAACACCATATATTTT. The chain recombines TRBV12-5 with TRBJ1-3, with D tentatively TRBD1 (5 bases). This CDR3 comprises 16 residues. Per the germline V gene, CDR1 is LGHNT and CDR2 is FRNRAP. Trimming took 5 bases from V and 7 from J, leaving 21 bases between them.

The rearrangement links TRBV7-2 to TRBJ1-1; 9 bases align to TRBD1. Germline CDR1 and CDR2: SGHTA and FQGNSA. V was clipped by 2 bases and J by 11 bases; unmatched bases: 12. CDR3 size: 15 residues. CDR3: CASSLYGTGFLAAFF. DNA of the CDR3: TGTGCCAGCAGCTTATATGGGACAGGGTTTCTGGCTGCTTTCTTT.

This chain links TRBV11-3 with TRBJ2-7, with 9 bases identical to TRBD1. The germline CDR1 and CDR2 sequences are SGHNT and YENEEA. This CDR3 is 15 amino acids long. The V segment lost 4 bases and the J segment 4 bases; nucleotides outside the gene matches: 8. CDR3 protein: CASSSNRGRLYEQYF. The DNA of the CDR3 is TGTGCCAGCAGCTCCAACAGGGGGCGCTTATACGAGCAGTACTTC.

V gene TRBV11-1 combines with J gene TRBJ1-1, with 11 bases identical to TRBD1. Germline lookup yields CDR1 SGHAT and CDR2 FQDESV (reference sequence). The V segment lost 5 bases and the J segment 1 base; nucleotides outside the gene matches: 12. The CDR3 is 18 amino acids. For the CDR3, the DNA is TGTGCCAGCAGCCTACGAACCCCGGGACAGGGGGGGAACACTGAAGCTTTCTTT. This codes for CASSLRTPGQGGNTEAFF.

V gene TRBV7-3 combines with J gene TRBJ1-5, with D uncertain. CDR1 and CDR2 from the germline V gene are SGHTA and FQGTGA. The CDR3 has 13 amino acids. Trimming removed 5 bases from V and 6 bases from J, with 11 bases in between. This CDR3 is CASSPPQSQPQHF. In DNA form, the CDR3 reads TGTGCCAGCAGCCCCCCTCAATCTCAGCCCCAGCATTTT.

The chain combines TRBV29-1 with TRBJ2-1, with TRBD2 identical over 7 bases. The junction had 8 bases not matched to a gene; V was cut back by 6 bases and J by 3 bases. Germline lookup yields CDR1 SQVTM and CDR2 ANQGSEA. The CDR3 is 14 residues long. DNA of the CDR3: TGCAGCGTCCTGACTAGCAGGAGCTACAATGAGCAGTTCTTC. It encodes CSVLTSRSYNEQFF.